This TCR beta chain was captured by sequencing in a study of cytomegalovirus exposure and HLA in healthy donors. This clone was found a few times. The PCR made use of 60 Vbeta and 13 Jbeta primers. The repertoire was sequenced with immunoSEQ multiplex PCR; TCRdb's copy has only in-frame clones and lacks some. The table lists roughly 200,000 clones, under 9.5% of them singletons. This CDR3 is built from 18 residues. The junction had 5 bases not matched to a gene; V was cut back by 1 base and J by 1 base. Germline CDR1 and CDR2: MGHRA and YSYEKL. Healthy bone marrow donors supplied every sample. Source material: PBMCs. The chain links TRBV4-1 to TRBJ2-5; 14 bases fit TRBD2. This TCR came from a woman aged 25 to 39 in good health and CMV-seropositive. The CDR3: CASSQGGLAGGSQETQYF. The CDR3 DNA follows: TGCGCCAGCAGCCAAGGCGGACTAGCGGGAGGAAGCCAAGAGACCCAGTACTTC.